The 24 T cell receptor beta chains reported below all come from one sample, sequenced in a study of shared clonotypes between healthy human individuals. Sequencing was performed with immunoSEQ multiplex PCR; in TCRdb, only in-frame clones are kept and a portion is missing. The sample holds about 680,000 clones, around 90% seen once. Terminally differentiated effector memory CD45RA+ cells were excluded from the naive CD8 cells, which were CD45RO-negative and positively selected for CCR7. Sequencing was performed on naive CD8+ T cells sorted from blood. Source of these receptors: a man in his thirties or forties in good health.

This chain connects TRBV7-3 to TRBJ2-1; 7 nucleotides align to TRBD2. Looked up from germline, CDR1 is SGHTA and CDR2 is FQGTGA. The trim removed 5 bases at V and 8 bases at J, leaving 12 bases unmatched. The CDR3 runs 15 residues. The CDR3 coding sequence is TGTGCCAGCAGCCTCCGGTCTAGCGGTTTCTATGAGCAGTTCTTC. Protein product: CASSLRSSGFYEQFF. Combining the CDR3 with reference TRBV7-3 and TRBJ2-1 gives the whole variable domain GAGVSQTPSNKVTEKGKYVELRCDPISGHTALYWYRQSLGQGPEFLIYFQGTGAADDSGLPNDRFFAVRPEGSVSTLKIQRTERGDSAVYLCASSLRSSGFYEQFFGPGTRLTVL.

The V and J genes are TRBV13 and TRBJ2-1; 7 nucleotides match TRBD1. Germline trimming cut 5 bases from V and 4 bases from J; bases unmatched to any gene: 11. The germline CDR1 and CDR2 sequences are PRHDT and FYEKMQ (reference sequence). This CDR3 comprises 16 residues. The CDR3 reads CASSGSGDRLYNEQFF. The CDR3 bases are TGTGCCAGCAGCGGTAGTGGGGACAGATTATACAATGAGCAGTTCTTC.

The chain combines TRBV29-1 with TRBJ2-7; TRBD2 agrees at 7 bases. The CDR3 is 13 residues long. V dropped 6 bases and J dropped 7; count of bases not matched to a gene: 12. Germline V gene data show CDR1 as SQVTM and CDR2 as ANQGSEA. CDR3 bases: TGCAGCGTCAAGTCGGGGGACTACGATGAGCAGTACTTC. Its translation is CSVKSGDYDEQYF.

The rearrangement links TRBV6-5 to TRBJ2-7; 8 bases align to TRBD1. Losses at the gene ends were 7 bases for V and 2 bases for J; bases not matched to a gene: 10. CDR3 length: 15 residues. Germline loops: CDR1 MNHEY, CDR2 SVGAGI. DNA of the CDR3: TGTGCCAGCACCTCCCCGAGACAGGGGCCCTACGAGCAGTACTTC. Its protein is CASTSPRQGPYEQYF.

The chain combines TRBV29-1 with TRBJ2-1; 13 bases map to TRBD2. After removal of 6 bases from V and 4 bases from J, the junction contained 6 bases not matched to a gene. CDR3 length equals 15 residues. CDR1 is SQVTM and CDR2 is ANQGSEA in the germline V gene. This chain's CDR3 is CSVFGLAGAYNEQFF. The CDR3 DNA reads TGCAGCGTCTTCGGACTAGCGGGAGCTTACAATGAGCAGTTCTTC.

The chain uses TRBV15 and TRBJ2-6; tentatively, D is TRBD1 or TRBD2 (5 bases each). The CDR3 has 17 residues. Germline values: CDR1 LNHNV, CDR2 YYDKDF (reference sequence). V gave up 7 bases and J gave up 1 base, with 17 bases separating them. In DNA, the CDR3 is TGTGCCACCAAGACGGGACCGGGCAAGTCTGGGGCCAACGTCCTGACTTTC. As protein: CATKTGPGKSGANVLTF.

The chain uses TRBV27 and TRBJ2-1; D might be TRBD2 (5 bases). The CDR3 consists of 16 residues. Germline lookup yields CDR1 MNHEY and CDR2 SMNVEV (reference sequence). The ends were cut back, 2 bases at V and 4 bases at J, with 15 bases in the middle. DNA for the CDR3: TGTGCCAGCAGTTTAACCCGAAGTAAGCGGTACAATGAGCAGTTCTTC. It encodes CASSLTRSKRYNEQFF.

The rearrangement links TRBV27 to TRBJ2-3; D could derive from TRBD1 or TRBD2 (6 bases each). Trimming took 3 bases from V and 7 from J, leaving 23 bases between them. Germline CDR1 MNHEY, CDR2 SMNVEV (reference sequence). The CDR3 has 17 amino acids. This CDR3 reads CASSFSPGRGARNTQYF. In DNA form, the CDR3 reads TGTGCCAGCAGTTTCTCCCCGGGTAGGGGGGCGAGGAATACGCAGTATTTT.

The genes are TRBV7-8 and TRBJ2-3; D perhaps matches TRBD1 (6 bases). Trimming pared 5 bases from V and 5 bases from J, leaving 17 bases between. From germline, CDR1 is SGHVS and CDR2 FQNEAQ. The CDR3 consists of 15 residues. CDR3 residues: CASSLGDKIIDTQYF. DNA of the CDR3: TGTGCCAGCAGCCTGGGGGACAAGATCATAGATACGCAGTATTTT.

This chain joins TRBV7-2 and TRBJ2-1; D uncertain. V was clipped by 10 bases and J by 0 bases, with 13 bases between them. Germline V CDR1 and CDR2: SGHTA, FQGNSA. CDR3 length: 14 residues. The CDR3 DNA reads TGTGCCACCCACCCGACAATCTCCTACAATGAGCAGTTCTTC. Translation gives CATHPTISYNEQFF.

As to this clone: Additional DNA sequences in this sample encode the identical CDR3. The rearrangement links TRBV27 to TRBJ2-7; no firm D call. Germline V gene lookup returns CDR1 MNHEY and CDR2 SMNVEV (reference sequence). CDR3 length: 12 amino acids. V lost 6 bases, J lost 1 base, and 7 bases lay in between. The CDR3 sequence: CASRGLSYEQYF. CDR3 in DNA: TGTGCCAGCAGAGGTTTGTCCTACGAGCAGTACTTC.

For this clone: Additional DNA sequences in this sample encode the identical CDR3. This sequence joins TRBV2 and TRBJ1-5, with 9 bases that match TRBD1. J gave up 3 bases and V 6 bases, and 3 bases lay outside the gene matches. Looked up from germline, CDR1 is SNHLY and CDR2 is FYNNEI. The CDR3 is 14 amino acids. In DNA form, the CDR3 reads TGTGCCAGCAGAGGACAGGGGTACAATCAGCCCCAGCATTTT. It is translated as CASRGQGYNQPQHF.

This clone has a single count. The CDR3 loop is CASSRTGTGETQYF. The CDR3 region has the DNA TGTGCCAGCAGCCGTACCGGGACAGGCGAGACCCAGTACTTC. The chain links TRBV7-9 to TRBJ2-5, with TRBD1 matching over 8 bases. The CDR3 sequence is 14 residues long. CDR1 is SEHNR, CDR2 FQNEAQ, per germline (reference sequence). V was clipped by 5 bases and J by 5 bases; unmatched bases: 7.

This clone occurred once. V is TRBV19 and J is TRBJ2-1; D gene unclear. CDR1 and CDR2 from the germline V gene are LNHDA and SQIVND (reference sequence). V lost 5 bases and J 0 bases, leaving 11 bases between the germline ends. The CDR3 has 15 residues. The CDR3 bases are TGTGCCAGTAGTTTAGGGTCCAGCTCCTACAATGAGCAGTTCTTC. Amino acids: CASSLGSSSYNEQFF.

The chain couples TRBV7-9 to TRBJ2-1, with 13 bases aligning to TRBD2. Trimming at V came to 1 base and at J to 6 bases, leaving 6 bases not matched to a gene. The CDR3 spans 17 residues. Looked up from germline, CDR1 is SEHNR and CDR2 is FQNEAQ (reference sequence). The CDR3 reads CASSLVPGLAGANEQFF. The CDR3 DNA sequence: TGTGCCAGCAGCTTAGTTCCCGGACTAGCGGGAGCCAATGAGCAGTTCTTC.

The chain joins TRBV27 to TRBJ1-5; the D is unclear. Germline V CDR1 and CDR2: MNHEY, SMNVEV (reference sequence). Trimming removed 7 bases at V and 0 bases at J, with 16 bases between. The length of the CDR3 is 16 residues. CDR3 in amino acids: CASKDLGDFSNQPQHF. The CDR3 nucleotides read TGTGCCAGCAAAGATCTCGGGGATTTTAGCAATCAGCCCCAGCATTTT.

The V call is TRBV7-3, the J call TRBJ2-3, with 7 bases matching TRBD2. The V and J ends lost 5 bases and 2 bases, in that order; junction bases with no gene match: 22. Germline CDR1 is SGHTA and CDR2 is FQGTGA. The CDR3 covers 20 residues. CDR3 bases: TGTGCCAGCAGCCTTACCTCCTTACCCGGGACTACCCCACACACAGATACGCAGTATTTT. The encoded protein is CASSLTSLPGTTPHTDTQYF.

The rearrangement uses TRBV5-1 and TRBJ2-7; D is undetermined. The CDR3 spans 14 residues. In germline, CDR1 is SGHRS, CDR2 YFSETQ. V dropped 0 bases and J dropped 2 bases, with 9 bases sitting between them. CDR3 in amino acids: CASSLAGSTYEQYF. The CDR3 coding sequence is TGCGCCAGCAGCTTGGCCGGTTCTACCTACGAGCAGTACTTC.

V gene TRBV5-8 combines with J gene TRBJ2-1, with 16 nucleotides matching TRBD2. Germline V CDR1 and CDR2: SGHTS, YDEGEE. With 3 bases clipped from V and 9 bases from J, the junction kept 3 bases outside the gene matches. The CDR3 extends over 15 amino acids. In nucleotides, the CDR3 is TGTGCCAGCAGCTCGGGACTAGCGGGAGGGCGTGAGCAGTTCTTC. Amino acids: CASSSGLAGGREQFF.

In DNA, the CDR3 is TGTGCCATCAGGGAGAGCTCGGGGCCCTTGGATTTGGTGTTTTTT. It translates to CAIRESSGPLDLVFF. This chain connects TRBV10-3 to TRBJ2-2, with D perhaps TRBD1 or TRBD2 (5 bases each). The germline V and J ends were trimmed by 6 bases and 15 bases, with 26 bases remaining between them. This CDR3 comprises 15 residues. The germline V gene has CDR1 ENHRY and CDR2 SYGVKD.

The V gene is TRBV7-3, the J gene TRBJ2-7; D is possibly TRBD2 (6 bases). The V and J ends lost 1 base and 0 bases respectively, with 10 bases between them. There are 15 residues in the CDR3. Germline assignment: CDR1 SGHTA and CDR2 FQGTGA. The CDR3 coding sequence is TGTGCCAGCAGCTTAAGGATCGGGAGCTCCTACGAGCAGTACTTC. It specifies CASSLRIGSSYEQYF.

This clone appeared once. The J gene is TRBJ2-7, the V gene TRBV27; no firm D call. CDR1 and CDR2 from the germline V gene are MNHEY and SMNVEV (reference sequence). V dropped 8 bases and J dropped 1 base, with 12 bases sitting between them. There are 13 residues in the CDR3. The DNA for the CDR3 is TGTGCCAGCTCGCGAGAGAGGTCCTACGAGCAGTACTTC. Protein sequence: CASSRERSYEQYF.

CDR3: CASSVLKGAWDEQFF. The CDR3 DNA is TGTGCCAGCAGCGTACTAAAGGGGGCGTGGGATGAGCAGTTCTTC. The rearrangement uses TRBV9 and TRBJ2-1, with 7 bases matching TRBD1. This CDR3 region has 15 residues. Per the germline V gene, CDR1 is SGDLS and CDR2 is YYNGEE. V trimming: 1 base; J trimming: 8 bases; junction bases outside the gene matches: 9.

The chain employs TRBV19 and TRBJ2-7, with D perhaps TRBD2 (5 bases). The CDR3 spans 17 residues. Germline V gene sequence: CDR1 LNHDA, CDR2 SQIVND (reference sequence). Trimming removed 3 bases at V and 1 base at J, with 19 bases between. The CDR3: CASSMTSGVGSSYEQYF. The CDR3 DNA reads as TGTGCCAGTAGTATGACATCCGGGGTGGGATCTTCCTACGAGCAGTACTTC.